The clone carrying this T cell receptor beta chain was found many times. Antigen unknown. The sample is drawn from a study of T-cell memory formation after mild COVID-19. Study as a whole: Clusters of TCRs were largely donor specific. Study-wide findings and caveats: Among CD4+ contracting clones, most were CM and EM, and CD8+ ones EMRA. Whereas later expanders leaned CD4+, clones contracting day 15 to 85 showed a balanced CD4/CD8 makeup.

5'RACE primed from the constant segment yielded TCR alpha and TCR beta cDNA libraries bearing sample barcodes and UMIs. A single record per CDR3 protein comes from TCRdb applying MiXCR to the 5' RACE reads. The table records approximately 340,000 distinct CDR3 sequences, around 15% of them present only once. Trimming took 7 bases from V and 1 from J; bases not matched to a gene: 2. Germline loops: CDR1 SNHLY, CDR2 FYNNEI. The CDR3 has 13 residues. This sequence originates from a man between 18 and 35 years old who had mild COVID-19 (a few samples of this study predate the infection). Cell type and time point are not known. The chain has TRBV2 and TRBJ2-5, with 8 nucleotides matching TRBD2. Sequencing was done on a sample of PBMCs or a T cell subset sorted from them (not recorded which). The CDR3 reads CASTRGGQETQYF. CDR3 sequence (DNA): TGTGCCAGCACACGGGGGGGCCAAGAGACCCAGTACTTC.